This is a list of T cell receptor beta chains from one sample in a study of blood T cell repertoires in COVID-19. Assay used: immunoSEQ multiplex PCR; TCRdb lists only in-frame clones, some missing. The sample has roughly 70,000 clones; roughly 84% are singletons. The material sequenced was peripheral blood. The source is a woman aged 55 to 70 with acute or convalescent COVID-19. Each CDR3 is given without its conserved first and last residue.

len | v_gene | CDR3aa
15 | TRBV5-1 | ASSLEVGGRGSDEQF
13 | TRBV3-1/TRBV3-2 | ASSQGGGQGKGYT
12 | TRBV5-1 | ASSLASPRTEAF
12 | TRBV29-1 | SAKTGALNTEAF
14 | TRBV10-1 | ASSFSTSGGFDTQY
13 | TRBV11-1 | ASSPWRGGEEKLF
14 | TRBV5-1 | ASSSGTAAFNEKLF
12 | TRBV9 | ASSARERAHGYT
14 | TRBV2 | ASRGKDRGSPGELF
10 | TRBV7-2 | ARQGLSYEQY